A selection of T cell receptor beta chains follows, all from one sample in a study of cytomegalovirus exposure and HLA in healthy donors. Method: immunoSEQ multiplex PCR; TCRdb's copy keeps in-frame clones and lacks some. The sample lists just under 65,000 clones; roughly 94% were seen once. The sequenced sample was PBMCs. The receptors here all came from a woman in her late teens or twenties in good health and CMV-seropositive. The conserved cysteine and the conserved F or W are not part of the CDR3 here.

V gene	J gene	CDR3 protein
TRBV7-2	TRBJ2-1	ASSSRLDYNEQF
TRBV18	TRBJ2-1	ASSPLGENNEQF
TRBV5-1	TRBJ2-3	ASTIADASTDTQY
TRBV28	TRBJ1-2	ASTVMSGVTGYT
TRBV7-8	TRBJ1-4	ASSNLGQGVEKLF
TRBV9	TRBJ2-2	ASSVDGWEGPVGELF
TRBV5-1	NA	ASSVRDRVYEQY
TRBV5-1	NA	ASSPTAGTSYEQY
TRBV7-3	TRBJ2-1	ASSLWQGRNNEQF
TRBV28	TRBJ2-7	ASSFGREVSYEQY
TRBV2	TRBJ1-2	ASSPLRTGVDGYT
TRBV7-8	TRBJ2-2	ASSHRGPDTGELF
TRBV9	TRBJ2-3	ASSKSGIAGNTDTQY
TRBV28	TRBJ1-5	ASSSRGVQPQH
TRBV2	TRBJ2-7	ASNPRQGYEQY
TRBV6-5	TRBJ1-2	ASSVDRVGGYT
TRBV7-7	TRBJ2-2	ASTEKRGGELF
TRBV28	TRBJ1-2	ASSGSQSQNYGYT
TRBV15	TRBJ1-2	ATSTEHQTGASYGYT
TRBV5-1	TRBJ2-1	ASSLTGQGSYNEQF
TRBV5-1	TRBJ2-7	ASSLSGQRFYEQY
TRBV10-3	TRBJ1-4	AISEARTGYEKLF
TRBV28	TRBJ1-5	ASTGPGGYQPQH
TRBV15	TRBJ1-2	ATSRDNTGVYT
TRBV9	TRBJ2-7	ASSVRDRQHEQY
TRBV7-3	TRBJ2-5	ASSRTGRKTQY
TRBV4-1	TRBJ2-5	ASSPRSLSSIETQY
TRBV30	TRBJ1-1	AWSGAGAGQPNMNTEAF
TRBV2	TRBJ2-7	ASNNMIMPYEQY
TRBV7-2	TRBJ1-2	ASSYRDTSPYGYT
TRBV29-1	TRBJ2-7	SVERGGYEQY
TRBV5-4	TRBJ2-1	ASGRSNNEQF
TRBV6-1	TRBJ1-1	ASRELSGNTEAF
TRBV27	TRBJ2-1	ASRGAGGRNEQF
TRBV4-1	TRBJ1-1	ASSQPGGLDVRDEAF
TRBV6-1	TRBJ1-3	ASSEARSSGNTIY
TRBV5-1	TRBJ2-1	ASSLGGDSYYNEQF
TRBV9	TRBJ2-3	ASSGRRVGGSSAHPRTDTQY
TRBV10-1	TRBJ2-7	ASSELQIYEQY
TRBV2	TRBJ2-2	ASMGALNTGELF
TRBV28	TRBJ2-7	ASSLLSEPGAYEQY
TRBV30	TRBJ1-1	AVIDAGKTEAF
TRBV5-1	TRBJ1-5	ASSSGLDNQPQH
TRBV4-3	TRBJ2-2	ASSQEVSGGITTGELF
TRBV6-1	TRBJ1-4	ASSGQTTNEKLF
TRBV15	TRBJ1-1	ATSRVGQGPNTEAF